The T cell receptor (beta chain) described here comes from a study of cytotoxic CD8 clonotypes in ibrutinib-treated CLL. This clone has just a few counts. Its antigen is unidentified. The germline gives CDR1 MNHEY, CDR2 SMNVEV (reference sequence). Trimming cost V 3 bases and J 5 bases, with 14 bases left between them. This CDR3 contains 15 residues. Study findings and constraints: The clonality rise at ibrutinib response reflected private clonotype expansion.

Target depth was 1 in 200,000 to 1 in 1 million T cells, about 10x per clonotype. Profiled with immunoSEQ multiplex PCR; TCRdb holds only in-frame clones, not every one. This table holds roughly 250,000 clones, 60% to 75% found once. The rearrangement links TRBV27 to TRBJ1-5; a weak D match, TRBD1 (5 bases). The specimen was PBMCs, collected after 24 months of ibrutinib treatment. This receptor was obtained from a human donor with chronic lymphocytic leukemia. Here the CDR3 reads CASSLGQGGHQPQHF. In nucleotides, the CDR3 is TGTGCCAGCAGTTTGGGGCAGGGCGGACATCAGCCCCAGCATTTT.